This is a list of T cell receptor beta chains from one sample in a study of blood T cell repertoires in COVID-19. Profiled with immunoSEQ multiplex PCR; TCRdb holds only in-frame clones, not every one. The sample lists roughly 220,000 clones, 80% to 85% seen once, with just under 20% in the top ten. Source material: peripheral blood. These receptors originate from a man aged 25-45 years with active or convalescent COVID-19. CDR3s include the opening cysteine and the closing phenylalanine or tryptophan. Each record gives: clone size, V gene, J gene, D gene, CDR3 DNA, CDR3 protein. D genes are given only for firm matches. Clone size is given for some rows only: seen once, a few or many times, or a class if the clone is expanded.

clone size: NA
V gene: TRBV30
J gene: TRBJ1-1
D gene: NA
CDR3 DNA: TGTGCCTGGGGAAACAAGAACACTGAAGCTTTCTTT
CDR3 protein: CAWGNKNTEAFF

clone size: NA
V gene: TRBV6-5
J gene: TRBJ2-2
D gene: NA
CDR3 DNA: TGTGCCAGCAGTTACTCGGTTTCGGGAAGCACCGGGGAGCTGTTTTTT
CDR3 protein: CASSYSVSGSTGELFF

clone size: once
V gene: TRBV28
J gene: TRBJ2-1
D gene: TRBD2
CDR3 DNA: TGTGCCAGCAGTCCGACTAGCGGGGGCTACAATGAGCAGTTCTTC
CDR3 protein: CASSPTSGGYNEQFF

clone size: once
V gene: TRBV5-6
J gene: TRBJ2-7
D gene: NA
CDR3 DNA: TGTGCCAGCAGCCGACAGGCTTACGAGCAGTACTTC
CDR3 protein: CASSRQAYEQYF

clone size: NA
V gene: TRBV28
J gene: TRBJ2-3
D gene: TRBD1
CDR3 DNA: TGTGCCAGCAGCTTAACAGGGGCTGGGACAGATACGCAGTATTTT
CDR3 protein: CASSLTGAGTDTQYF

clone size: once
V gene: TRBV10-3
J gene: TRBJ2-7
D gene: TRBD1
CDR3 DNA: TGTGCCATCAGTACCCGGGACAGGGGCTACGAGCAGTACTTC
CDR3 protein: CAISTRDRGYEQYF

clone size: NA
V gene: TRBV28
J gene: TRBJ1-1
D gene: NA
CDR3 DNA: TGTGCCAGCAGACTTATGCAGTCGGGGAACACTGAAGCTTTCTTT
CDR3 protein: CASRLMQSGNTEAFF

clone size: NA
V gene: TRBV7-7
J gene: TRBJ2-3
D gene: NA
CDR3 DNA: TGTGCCAGCAGCAACCGCCCGGCGGCGGACGGGGGTACGCAGTATTTT
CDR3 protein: CASSNRPAADGGTQYF

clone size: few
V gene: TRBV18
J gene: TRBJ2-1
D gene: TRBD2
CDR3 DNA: TGTGCCAGCTCACCGATAGCGGGAGGCATTTACAATGAGCAGTTCTTC
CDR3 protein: CASSPIAGGIYNEQFF

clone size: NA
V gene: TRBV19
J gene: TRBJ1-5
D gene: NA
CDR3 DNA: TGTGCCAGTAGTATCCAGGTGGGTCAGCCCCAGCATTTT
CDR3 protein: CASSIQVGQPQHF

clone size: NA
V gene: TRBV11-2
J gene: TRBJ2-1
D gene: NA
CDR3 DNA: TGTGCCAGCAGCCCCACGACTAGAGGGGAGCAGTTCTTC
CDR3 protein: CASSPTTRGEQFF

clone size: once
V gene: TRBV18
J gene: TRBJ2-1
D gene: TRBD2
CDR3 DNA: TGTGCCAGCTCACCTTACCTAGCGGGCTCCTACAATGAGCAGTTCTTC
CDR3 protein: CASSPYLAGSYNEQFF

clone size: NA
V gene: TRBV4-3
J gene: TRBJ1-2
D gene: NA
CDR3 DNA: TGCGCCAGCAGCCAAGTGGGCGGGTCCTATGGCTACACCTTC
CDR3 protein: CASSQVGGSYGYTF

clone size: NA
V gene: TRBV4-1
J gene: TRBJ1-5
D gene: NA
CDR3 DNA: TGCGCCAGCAGCCAAGGAAGTGGAGGGAGAAGAAAGCCCCAGCATTTT
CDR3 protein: CASSQGSGGRRKPQHF

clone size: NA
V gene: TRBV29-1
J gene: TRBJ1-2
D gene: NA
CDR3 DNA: TGCAGCTTCGGGGGAGCTAACTATGGCTACACCTTC
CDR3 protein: CSFGGANYGYTF

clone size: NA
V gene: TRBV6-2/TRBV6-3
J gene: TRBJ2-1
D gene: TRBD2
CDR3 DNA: TGTGCCAGCAGCCCTAGCGGGGGGTCCTACAATGAGCAGTTCTTC
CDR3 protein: CASSPSGGSYNEQFF

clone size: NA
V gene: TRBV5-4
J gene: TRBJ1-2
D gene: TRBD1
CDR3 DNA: TGTGCCAGCAACCTACAGGGGGCTCGGTATGGCTACACCTTC
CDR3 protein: CASNLQGARYGYTF

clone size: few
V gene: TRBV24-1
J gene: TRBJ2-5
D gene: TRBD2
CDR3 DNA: TGTGCCACCAGTTCGGGAGGCCAAGAGACCCAGTACTTC
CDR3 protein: CATSSGGQETQYF

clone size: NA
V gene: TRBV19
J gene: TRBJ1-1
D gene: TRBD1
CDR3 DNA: TGTGCCAGTGGACGTCAGGGGGCAGTAACTGAAGCTTTCTTT
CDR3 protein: CASGRQGAVTEAFF

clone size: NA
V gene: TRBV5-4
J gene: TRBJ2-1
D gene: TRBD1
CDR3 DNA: TGTGCCAGCAGGACCCCAACGGGACAGGGGTCGGATGAGCAGTTCTTC
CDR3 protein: CASRTPTGQGSDEQFF

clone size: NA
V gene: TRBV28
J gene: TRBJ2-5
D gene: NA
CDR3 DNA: TGTGCCAGCAGTTTGCCCCAGACATTGCAGTACTTC
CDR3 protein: CASSLPQTLQYF

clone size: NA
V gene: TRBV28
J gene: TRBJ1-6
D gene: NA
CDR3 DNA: TGTGCCAGCAGCGCCCGTTCGGGTTCGAATTCACCCCTCCACTTT
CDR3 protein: CASSARSGSNSPLHF

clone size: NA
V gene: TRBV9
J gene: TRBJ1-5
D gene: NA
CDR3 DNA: TGTGCCAGCAGCCTCAGTTCAGGGTTGGCTCAGCCCCAGCATTTT
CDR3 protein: CASSLSSGLAQPQHF

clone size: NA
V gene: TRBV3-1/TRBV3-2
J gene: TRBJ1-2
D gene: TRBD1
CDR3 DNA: TGTGCCAGCAGCCAATTCATGGGACAGGGGGCGCCTGACTATGGCTACACCTTC
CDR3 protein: CASSQFMGQGAPDYGYTF

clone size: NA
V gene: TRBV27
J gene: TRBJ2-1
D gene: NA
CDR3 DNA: TGTGCCAGCAGTCACGGACAGTACAATGAGCAGTTCTTC
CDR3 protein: CASSHGQYNEQFF

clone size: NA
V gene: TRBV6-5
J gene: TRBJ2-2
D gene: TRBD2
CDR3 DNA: TGTGCCAGCAGTTTAGCGGGGGGGCCCACCGGGGAGCTGTTTTTT
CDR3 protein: CASSLAGGPTGELFF

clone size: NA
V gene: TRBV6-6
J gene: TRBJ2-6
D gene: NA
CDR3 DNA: TGTGCCAGCACTATACCTGGGGCCAACGTCCTGACTTTC
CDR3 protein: CASTIPGANVLTF

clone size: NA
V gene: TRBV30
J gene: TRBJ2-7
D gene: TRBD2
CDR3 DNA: TGTGCCTGGACGACTAGCGGGGTCGGCGAGCAGTACTTC
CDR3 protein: CAWTTSGVGEQYF

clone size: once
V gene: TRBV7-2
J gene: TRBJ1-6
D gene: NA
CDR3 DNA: TGTGCCAGCAGCTTAGGGGCAGGGGCTTTTATTGTTCCCCTCCACTTT
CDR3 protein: CASSLGAGAFIVPLHF

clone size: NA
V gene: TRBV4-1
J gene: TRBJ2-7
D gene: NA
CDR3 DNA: TGCGCCAGCAGCTCCCATCATAGCGAGGACGAGCAGTACTTC
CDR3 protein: CASSSHHSEDEQYF

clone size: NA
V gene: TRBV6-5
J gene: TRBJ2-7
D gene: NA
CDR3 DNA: TGTGCCAGCATACGGGGTCCCTACGAGCAGTACTTC
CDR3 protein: CASIRGPYEQYF

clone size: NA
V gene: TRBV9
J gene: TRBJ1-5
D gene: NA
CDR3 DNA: TGTGCCAGCAGCGTGGGGGGGTCTAATCAGCCCCAGCATTTT
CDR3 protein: CASSVGGSNQPQHF

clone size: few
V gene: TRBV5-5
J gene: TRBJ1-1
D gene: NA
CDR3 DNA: TGTGCCAGCAGCTTGGCCGCCCTAACGAACACTGAAGCTTTCTTT
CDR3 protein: CASSLAALTNTEAFF

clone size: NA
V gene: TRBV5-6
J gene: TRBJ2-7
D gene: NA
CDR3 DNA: TGTGCCAGCAGCTTCACCGGCAGGGCCTACGAGGCGCAGTACTTC
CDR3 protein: CASSFTGRAYEAQYF

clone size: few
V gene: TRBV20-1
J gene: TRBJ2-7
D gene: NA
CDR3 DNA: TGCAGTGCTAGTAAACGGACTGATCACTACGAGCAGTACTTC
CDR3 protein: CSASKRTDHYEQYF

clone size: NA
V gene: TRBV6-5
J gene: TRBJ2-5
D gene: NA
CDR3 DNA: TGTGCCAGCACCCAGGCAGGGGTGAAAGAGACCCAGTACTTC
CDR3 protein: CASTQAGVKETQYF

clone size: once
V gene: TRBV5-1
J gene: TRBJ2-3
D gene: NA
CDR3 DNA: TGCGCCAGCAGCACGGTTCTCCAGGGTAAGGGGACAGATACGCAGTATTTT
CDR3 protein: CASSTVLQGKGTDTQYF

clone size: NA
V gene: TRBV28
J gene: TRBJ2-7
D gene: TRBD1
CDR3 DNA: TGTGCCAGCAGTCGGGACAGCTCCTACGAGCAGTACTTC
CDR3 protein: CASSRDSSYEQYF